Presented here are 24 T cell receptor delta chains from one specimen sequenced in a study of gamma-delta T cells after stem cell transplantation. TCRdb re-identified clones in the RT-PCR reads via CATT. The profile shows around 2,000 delta-chain clones, 15% to 20% of them singletons. Sequencing was done on a sample of gamma-delta T cells. The receptors shown here come from a human donor. It is not recorded whose cells these are; they may come from a transplant donor.

The gene calls are TRDV2 and TRDJ1; 11 nucleotides align to TRDD3. Germline V gene lookup returns CDR1 GEAIGNYY and CDR2 EKD. V lost 3 bases to trimming and J lost 0 bases; unmatched junction nucleotides: 20. The CDR3 spans 21 residues. CDR3 region: CACDPLSPLGDRRGNTDKLIF. CDR3 nucleotides: TGTGCCTGTGACCCATTGAGTCCACTGGGGGATAGAAGGGGGAACACCGATAAACTCATCTTT.

Comments on this clone: The protein held in TCRdb is that of a much larger clone and does not match this DNA's translation at residue 4, likely because of a read error; the protein shown is translated from the DNA. V is TRDV2 and J is TRDJ3; 7 nucleotides agree with TRDD3. Germline CDR1 and CDR2: GEAIGNYY and EKD. V shed 5 bases and J 0 bases; nucleotides not matched to a gene: 12. This CDR3 region has 19 residues. CDR3 protein: CACGTAGGLSSWDTRQMFF. CDR3 coding DNA: TGTGCCTGTGGCACGGCTGGGGGGCTAAGCTCCTGGGACACCCGACAGATGTTTTTC.

The sample holds a few counts of this clone. A much larger clone lies a single base off, so this may be a read error. The genes are TRDV2 and TRDJ3; the match to TRDD3 covers 7 bases. J was trimmed by 0 bases and V by 0 bases; bases with no gene match: 22. Per the germline V gene, CDR1 is GEAIGNYY and CDR2 is EKD. The CDR3 has 24 residues. The CDR3 DNA follows: TGTGCCTGTGACACCGCCTTCAGAACTGGGGTATACGAGAGAAGCTCCTGGGACACCCGACAGATGTTTTTC. Residues: CACDTAFRTGVYERSSWDTRQMFF.

A few counts support this clone. The protein given by TCRdb reflects a much larger clone and differs at residue 12 from this DNA's translation, likely from a read error; the protein shown is the DNA's translation. This chain links TRDV2 with TRDJ1; TRDD3 aligns across 13 bases. The CDR3 runs 19 residues. The junction had 13 bases not matched to a gene; V was cut back by 3 bases and J by 1 base. CDR1 and CDR2 (germline): GEAIGNYY, EKD. The CDR3 sequence: CACDSVLGDTLGTTDKLIF. The DNA for the CDR3 is TGTGCCTGTGACTCCGTACTGGGGGATACGCTGGGTACCACCGATAAACTCATCTTT.

This clone was seen more than once but under ten times. A read error likely explains this, since a far larger clone differs by one base. Other DNA sequences in the same sample also yield this CDR3. V is TRDV2 and J is TRDJ1, with 9 positions matching TRDD3. CDR3 length equals 19 residues. The germline CDR1 and CDR2 sequences are GEAIGNYY and EKD. The DNA of the CDR3 is TGCGCCTGTGACACCGTTGGACTGGGGGACCCATCCGCAACCCATAAACTCATCTTT. Translated: CACDTVGLGDPSATHKLIF.

Concerning this clone itself: A far larger clone is just one base off, so this is likely a read error. The chain is built from TRDV2 and TRDJ3, with 7 bases fitting TRDD3. CDR1 is GEAIGNYY, CDR2 EKD, per germline. The CDR3 consists of 22 residues. CDR3 DNA sequence: TGTGCCTGTGACCGACTCTCCCCAGAAGGTGGGGGAGCCCCCTGGGACACCCGACAGAGGTTTTTC. Encoded protein: CACDRLSPEGGGAPWDTRQRFF.

This clone was found a few times. TCRdb lists the protein of a much larger clone for this DNA, which differs at residue 4, so this is likely a read error; the protein given here is translated from the DNA itself. This chain joins TRDV2 and TRDJ1; TRDD3 agrees at 11 bases. The germline gives CDR1 GEAIGNYY, CDR2 EKD. The CDR3 totals 19 residues. CDR3 protein: CACGLVGGGYAGRTGKLIF. The CDR3 nucleotides read TGTGCCTGTGGCCTAGTAGGTGGGGGATACGCGGGACGCACCGGTAAACTCATCTTT.

In regard to this clone: A read error is likely here: a far larger clone is one base away. V and J are TRDV2 and TRDJ1, with 8 bases matching TRDD3. Germline CDR1 reads GEAIGNYY; CDR2 reads EKD. V was pared by 3 bases and J by 5 bases, with 34 bases of the junction left unmatched. The CDR3 is made up of 23 amino acids. The CDR3 nucleotides are TGTGCCTGTGACCCAATGGAAGCCTCCCTACCTGGGGGACTCCGGCAGGGATCGGATAAACTCATCTTT. Its protein product is CACDPMEASLPGGLRQGSDKLIF.

Of note for this clone: The protein TCRdb gives is from a much larger clone and does not agree with this DNA's translation at residue 13, likely a read error; the protein shown here comes from the DNA. This chain uses TRDV2 with TRDJ1, with 10 bases identical to TRDD3. This CDR3 comprises 17 residues. The germline CDR1 and CDR2 sequences are GEAIGNYY and EKD. CDR3 sequence reads: CACDTLGDTFRTNKLIF. Here the CDR3 DNA reads TGTGCCTGTGACACTTTGGGGGATACCTTCCGCACCAATAAACTCATCTTT.

Worth noting for this clone: With only one base between it and a far larger clone, this is likely a read error. The identical CDR3 is also encoded by other nucleotide sequences in the sample. This rearrangement joins TRDV2 to TRDJ1; D perhaps matches TRDD3 (6 bases). The CDR3 runs 17 residues. Germline CDR1 GEAIGNYY, CDR2 EKD. Between the trimmed V and J ends, which lost 3 bases and 0 bases, there was a span of 19 bases. The CDR3 region is CACDPVLGDSHTDKLIF. The CDR3 DNA is TGTGCCTGTGACCCAGTACTGGGTGACTCACACACCGATAAACTCATCTTT.

The chain is built from TRDV2 and TRDJ1, with 12 nucleotides matching TRDD3. V was pared by 3 bases and J by 1 base, with 14 bases of the junction left unmatched. CDR3 length: 19 amino acids. Germline CDR1 reads GEAIGNYY; CDR2 reads EKD. DNA for the CDR3: TGTGCCTGTGACCCATTGAGTCCACTGGGGGATACATCCACCGATAAACTCATCTTT. It specifies CACDPLSPLGDTSTDKLIF.

Comment on this clone: This likely reflects a read error, since a far larger clone is one base away. The same CDR3 is also encoded by other DNA sequences in this sample. V gene TRDV2 combines with J gene TRDJ1, with 10 bases identical to TRDD3. Germline CDR1 and CDR2: GEAIGNYY and EKD. The CDR3 runs to 19 residues. The CDR3 sequence: CACDTLALTGGLYTDKLIF. The CDR3 nucleotides are TGTGCCTGTGACACGCTTGCTCTGACTGGGGGATTGTACACCGATAAGCTCATCTTT.

As for this clone: It differs at one base from a far larger clone, so likely a read error. In the same sample, other DNA sequences code for this CDR3. The chain combines TRDV2 with TRDJ1; 7 bases fit TRDD3. The germline CDR1 and CDR2 sequences are GEAIGNYY and EKD. V lost 0 bases, J lost 0 bases, and 27 bases stayed unmatched. The CDR3 consists of 23 residues. The CDR3, as DNA: TGTGCCTGTGACACCGTCCCTGCCTCTTCGTACTGGGGACTCCTCAACAACACCGATAAACTCATCTTT. As protein: CACDTVPASSYWGLLNNTDKLIF.

By share, this clone counts as medium-sized. A far larger clone is one base from this, pointing to a likely read error. V usage is TRDV2 and J usage is TRDJ1, with 11 nucleotides matching TRDD3. This CDR3 is built from 20 residues. Germline values: CDR1 GEAIGNYY, CDR2 EKD. The trim removed 3 bases at V and 1 base at J, leaving 18 bases unmatched. Here the CDR3 DNA reads TGTGCCTGTGACTTGATGTCGGCGGGGCTGGGGGATACAGCCACCGATAAACTCATCTTT. Translation: CACDLMSAGLGDTATDKLIF.

The table lists this clone with a few counts. TCRdb's protein for this DNA is that of a much larger clone and differs from the translation at residue 4, likely a read error; the protein shown is the DNA translation. The V gene is TRDV2, the J gene TRDJ1, with 13 nucleotides matching TRDD3. This CDR3 has 17 amino acids. Trimming took 5 bases from V and 3 from J; bases not matched to a gene: 11. Germline V gene data show CDR1 as GEAIGNYY and CDR2 as EKD. CDR3 bases: TGTGCCTGTGGCAGGCTACTGGGGGATACGCTATCCGATAAACTCATCTTT. Amino acids: CACGRLLGDTLSDKLIF.

V and J are TRDV2 and TRDJ1; maybe TRDD3 (6 bases). V gave up 0 bases and J gave up 3 bases, with 22 bases separating them. Germline assignment: CDR1 GEAIGNYY and CDR2 EKD. CDR3 length: 18 residues. The CDR3 region is CACDTLRGGETTPDKLIF. CDR3 DNA sequence: TGTGCCTGTGACACCCTCCGTGGGGGGGAGACTACACCCGATAAACTCATCTTT.

By share, this clone counts as large (0.1 to 1%). The genes are TRDV2 and TRDJ1; possible D gene TRDD3, 5 bases. Germline V gene data show CDR1 as GEAIGNYY and CDR2 as EKD. The CDR3 spans 15 residues. Deletions cut 1 base from V and 0 bases from J, with 11 bases between. In DNA, the CDR3 is TGTGCCTGTGACACTGTGGGGACCTACACCGATAAACTCATCTTT. Translating gives CACDTVGTYTDKLIF.

By its share, this clone is medium-sized (0.01 to 0.1%). The chain's CDR3 is CACDTWGITGGLPDKLIF. In nucleotides, the CDR3 is TGTGCCTGTGACACCTGGGGAATAACTGGGGGTCTACCCGATAAACTCATCTTT. This sequence joins TRDV2 and TRDJ1, with 8 bases identical to TRDD3. CDR3 length: 18 amino acids. The ends lost 0 bases at V and 3 bases at J; junction bases unmatched: 14. The germline gives CDR1 GEAIGNYY, CDR2 EKD.

This clone is classed as medium-sized (0.01 to 0.1%). The J gene is TRDJ1, the V gene TRDV2, with TRDD3 identical over 10 bases. CDR3 length: 19 amino acids. Germline V gene lookup returns CDR1 GEAIGNYY and CDR2 EKD. The ends lost 0 bases at V and 2 bases at J; junction bases unmatched: 14. The CDR3 loop reads CACDTLLGDFQGVTDKLIF. CDR3 sequence (DNA): TGTGCCTGTGACACCTTACTGGGGGATTTCCAAGGGGTGACCGATAAACTCATCTTT.

This clone was picked up a small number of times. TCRdb has a much larger clone's protein, which differs at residue 6 from the translation of this DNA, likely because of a read error; what is shown is the protein translated from the DNA. V usage is TRDV2 and J usage is TRDJ2, with TRDD3 matching 7 bases. CDR1 and CDR2 from the germline V gene are GEAIGNYY and EKD. Unmatched junction bases numbered 7, after V lost 0 bases and J lost 1 base. The CDR3 runs to 17 residues. CDR3 sequence (DNA): TGTGCCTGTGACACCCCGGGGGATCCGGATTTGACAGCACAACTCTTCTTT. This codes for CACDTPGDPDLTAQLFF.

For this clone: TCRdb has a much larger clone's protein, which differs at residue 10 from the translation of this DNA, likely because of a read error; what is shown is the protein translated from the DNA. The V and J genes are TRDV2 and TRDJ1; D might be TRDD3 (6 bases). Trimming removed 3 bases at V and 3 bases at J, with 22 bases between. The germline gives CDR1 GEAIGNYY, CDR2 EKD. The CDR3 loop spans 17 amino acids. CDR3 coding DNA: TGTGCCTGTGACTCTATAGACGGGGGGAGACTTTCCGATAAACTCATCTTT. It translates to CACDSIDGGRLSDKLIF.

This clone was observed a handful of times. It is likely a read error: a sequence one base away is far more abundant. The sample has other DNA sequences that encode this CDR3 too. CDR3 sequence reads: CACDTLDGGQDKLIF. The CDR3 DNA follows: TGTGCCTGTGACACACTGGATGGGGGACAAGATAAACTCATCTTT. The V call is TRDV2, the J call TRDJ1; 7 bases fit TRDD3. This CDR3 is 15 amino acids long. Looked up from germline, CDR1 is GEAIGNYY and CDR2 is EKD. V shed 1 base, J shed 5 bases, and the junction held 9 bases outside the gene matches.

About this clone itself: This probably arose from a read error, given a far larger clone one base away. Other DNA sequences in the same sample also yield this CDR3. V and J are TRDV2 and TRDJ1; 9 nucleotides line up with TRDD3. This CDR3 has 19 residues. Per the germline V gene, CDR1 is GEAIGNYY and CDR2 is EKD. V lost 4 bases to trimming and J lost 0 bases; unmatched junction nucleotides: 17. The CDR3 nucleotides are TGTGCCTGTGAAATTCTTACGAGGAGGGGATACGAGGACACCGATAAACTCATCTTT. It specifies CACEILTRRGYEDTDKLIF.

This clone is medium-sized (0.01 to 0.1%). An end of the junction does not agree with germline; a read error may underlie this. The chain links TRDV2 to TRDJ1; 7 bases match TRDD3. This CDR3 is 17 amino acids long. The V gene's germline CDR1 is GEAIGNYY and CDR2 EKD. The CDR3 sequence: CACGTVPGDAYTDKLIF. The CDR3 nucleotides read TGTGCCTGTGGCACCGTGCCGGGGGATGCTTACACCGATAAACTCATCTTT.